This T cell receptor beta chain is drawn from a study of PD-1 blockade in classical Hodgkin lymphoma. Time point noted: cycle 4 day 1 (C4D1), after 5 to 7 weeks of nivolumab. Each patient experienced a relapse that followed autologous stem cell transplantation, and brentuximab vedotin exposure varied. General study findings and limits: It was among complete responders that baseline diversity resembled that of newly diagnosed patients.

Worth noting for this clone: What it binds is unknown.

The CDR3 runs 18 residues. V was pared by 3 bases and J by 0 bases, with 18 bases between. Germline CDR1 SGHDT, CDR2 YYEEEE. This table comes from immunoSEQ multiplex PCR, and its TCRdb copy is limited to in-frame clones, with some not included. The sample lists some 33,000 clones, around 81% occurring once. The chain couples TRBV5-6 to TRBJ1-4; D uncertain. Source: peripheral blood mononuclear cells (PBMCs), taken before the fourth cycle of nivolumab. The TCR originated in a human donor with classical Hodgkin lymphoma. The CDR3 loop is CASSSYKYEDSTNEKLFF. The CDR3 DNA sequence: TGTGCCAGCAGCTCATACAAGTACGAGGATTCAACTAATGAAAAACTGTTTTTT.